The clone carrying this T cell receptor (beta chain) occurred many times. CDR3 length: 15 residues. V was trimmed by 2 bases and J by 3 bases, leaving 11 bases between them. Germline CDR1 and CDR2: MDHEN and SYDVKM. The source of the sample is a study of T cells in Graves' hyperthyroidism and ophthalmopathy. PBMCs were sourced from roughly 10 ml fresh peripheral blood. Researchers took RNA transcripts and amplified the TCR beta CDR3 regions from them. When the TCR CDR3 underwent first-round RT-PCR, the HTBI primer set was used. MiXCR, run by TCRdb on the multiplex PCR reads, gives a single entry per CDR3 protein. The table has about 700,000 distinct CDR3 sequences, around 15% seen once.

The receptor was isolated from a woman younger than 30 with Graves' hyperthyroidism. V is TRBV28 and J is TRBJ2-1; possibly TRBD1 for D (5 bases). Sequencing input: blood. The CDR3 DNA reads TGTGCCAGCAGTTTACGGCAGGGTGGCTACAATGAGCAGTTCTTC. Its protein is CASSLRQGGYNEQFF. Supplemented by reference TRBV28 and TRBJ2-1, the full variable domain reads DVKVTQSSRYLVKRTGEKVFLECVQDMDHENMFWYRQDPGLGLRLIYFSYDVKMKEKGDIPEGYSVSREKKERFSLILESASTNQTSMYLCASSLRQGGYNEQFFGPGTRLTVL.